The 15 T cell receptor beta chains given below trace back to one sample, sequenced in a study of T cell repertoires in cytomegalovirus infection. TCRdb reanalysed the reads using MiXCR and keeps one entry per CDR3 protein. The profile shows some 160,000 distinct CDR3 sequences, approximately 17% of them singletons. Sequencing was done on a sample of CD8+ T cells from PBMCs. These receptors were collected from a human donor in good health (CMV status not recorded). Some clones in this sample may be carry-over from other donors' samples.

CDR3 sequence (DNA): TGCAGTGCTAGAGGAGCCCAGGACAGGGGGTTTTTCGATGGCTACACCTTC. Protein sequence: CSARGAQDRGFFDGYTF. The rearrangement joins TRBV20-1 to TRBJ1-2; 10 bases are shared with TRBD1. V lost 1 base, J lost 6 bases, and 14 bases stayed unmatched. Germline V gene lookup returns CDR1 DFQATT and CDR2 SNEGSKA (reference sequence). CDR3 length: 17 amino acids.

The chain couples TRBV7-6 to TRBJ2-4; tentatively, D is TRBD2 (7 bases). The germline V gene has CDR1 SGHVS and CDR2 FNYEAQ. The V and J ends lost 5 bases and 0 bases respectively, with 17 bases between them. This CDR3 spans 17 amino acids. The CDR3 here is CASSPRGATLAKNIQYF. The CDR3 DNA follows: TGTGCCAGCAGCCCCCGGGGGGCAACCTTAGCCAAAAACATTCAGTACTTC.

The CDR3 loop reads CASSPDPSEAYNEQFF. CDR3 DNA sequence: TGCGCCAGCAGCCCGGACCCTAGTGAGGCCTACAATGAGCAGTTCTTC. The J gene is TRBJ2-1, the V gene TRBV5-1; D remains unclear. The CDR3 length is 16 residues. Trimming took 4 bases from V and 2 from J, leaving 16 bases between them. The germline V gene has CDR1 SGHRS and CDR2 YFSETQ.

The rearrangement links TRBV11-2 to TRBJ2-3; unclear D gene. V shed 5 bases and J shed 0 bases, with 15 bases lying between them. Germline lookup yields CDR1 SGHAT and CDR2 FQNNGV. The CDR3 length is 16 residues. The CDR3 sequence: CASSGAGVTSTDTQYF. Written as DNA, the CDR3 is TGTGCCAGCAGCGGAGCTGGGGTGACTAGCACAGATACGCAGTATTTT.

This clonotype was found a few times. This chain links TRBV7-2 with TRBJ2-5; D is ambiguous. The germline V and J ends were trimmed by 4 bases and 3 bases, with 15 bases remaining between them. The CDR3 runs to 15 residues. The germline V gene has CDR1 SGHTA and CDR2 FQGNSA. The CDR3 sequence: CASSSPFSPKETQYF. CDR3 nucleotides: TGTGCCAGCAGCTCGCCCTTCAGCCCCAAAGAGACCCAGTACTTC.

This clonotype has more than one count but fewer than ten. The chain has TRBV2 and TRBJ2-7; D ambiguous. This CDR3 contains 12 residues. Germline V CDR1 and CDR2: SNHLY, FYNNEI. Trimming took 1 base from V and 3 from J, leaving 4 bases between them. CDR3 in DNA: TGTGCCAGCAGTGAAGTGGACTACGAGCAGTACTTC. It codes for CASSEVDYEQYF.

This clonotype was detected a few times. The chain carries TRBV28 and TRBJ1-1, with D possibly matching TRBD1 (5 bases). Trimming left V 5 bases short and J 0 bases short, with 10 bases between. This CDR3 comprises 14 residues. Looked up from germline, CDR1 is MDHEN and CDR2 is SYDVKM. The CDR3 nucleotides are TGTGCCAGCAGTCCACGGGGCTTGAACACTGAAGCTTTCTTT. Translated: CASSPRGLNTEAFF.

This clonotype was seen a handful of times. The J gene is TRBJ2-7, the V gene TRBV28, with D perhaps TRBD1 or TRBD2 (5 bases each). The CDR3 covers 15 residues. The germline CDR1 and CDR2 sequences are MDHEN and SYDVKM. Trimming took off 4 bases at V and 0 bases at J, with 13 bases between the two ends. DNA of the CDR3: TGTGCCAGCAGTTCGCACAGGACTCACTCCTACGAGCAGTACTTC. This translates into CASSSHRTHSYEQYF.

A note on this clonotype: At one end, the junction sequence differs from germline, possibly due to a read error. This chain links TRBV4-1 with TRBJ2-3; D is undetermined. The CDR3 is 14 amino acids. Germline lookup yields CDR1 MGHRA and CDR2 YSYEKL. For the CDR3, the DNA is TGCGCCAGCGGCCAAGGAAGTAGCACAGATACGCAGTATTTT. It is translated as CASGQGSSTDTQYF.

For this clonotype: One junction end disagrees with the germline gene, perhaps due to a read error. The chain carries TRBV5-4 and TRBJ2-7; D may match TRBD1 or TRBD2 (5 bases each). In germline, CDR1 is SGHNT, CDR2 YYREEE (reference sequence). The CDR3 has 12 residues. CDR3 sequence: CASPDRGPLSVF. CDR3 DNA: TGTGCCAGCCCTGACCGGGGACCCCTATCTGTCTTC.

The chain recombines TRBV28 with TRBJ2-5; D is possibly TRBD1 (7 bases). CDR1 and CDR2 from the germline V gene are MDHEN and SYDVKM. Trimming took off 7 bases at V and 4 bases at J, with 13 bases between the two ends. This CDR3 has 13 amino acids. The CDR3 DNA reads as TGTGCCAGCACCCGGAGGGGGCGAGAGACCCAGTACTTC. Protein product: CASTRRGRETQYF.

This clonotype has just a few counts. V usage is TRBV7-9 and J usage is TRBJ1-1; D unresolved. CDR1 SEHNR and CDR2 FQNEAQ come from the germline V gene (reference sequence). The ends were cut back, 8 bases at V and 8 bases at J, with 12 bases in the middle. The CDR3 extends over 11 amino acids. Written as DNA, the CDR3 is TGTGCCAGCCCGGAAGACTCGGAAGCTTTCTTT. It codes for CASPEDSEAFF.

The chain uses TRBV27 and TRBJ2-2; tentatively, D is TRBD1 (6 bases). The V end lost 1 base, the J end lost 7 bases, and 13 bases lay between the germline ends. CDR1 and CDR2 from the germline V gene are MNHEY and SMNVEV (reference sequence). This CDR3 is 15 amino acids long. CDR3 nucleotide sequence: TGTGCCAGCAGTTTATTGCGGAAAGGGGGCGGGGAGCTGTTTTTT. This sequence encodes CASSLLRKGGGELFF.

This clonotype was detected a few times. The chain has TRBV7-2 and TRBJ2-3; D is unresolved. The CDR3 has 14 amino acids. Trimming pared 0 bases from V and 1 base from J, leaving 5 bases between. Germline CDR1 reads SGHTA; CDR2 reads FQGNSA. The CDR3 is CASSLAGRTDTQYF. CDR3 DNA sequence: TGTGCCAGCAGCTTAGCTGGCCGCACAGATACGCAGTATTTT.

In DNA form, the CDR3 reads TGTGCCAGCAGCTTAGGACAGGGGGGAGATACGCAGTATTTT. Translation gives CASSLGQGGDTQYF. The chain combines TRBV7-2 with TRBJ2-3; 9 nucleotides agree with TRBD1. The V gene's germline CDR1 is SGHTA and CDR2 FQGNSA. The CDR3 is 14 residues long. J lost 5 bases, V lost 1 base, and 1 base had no gene match.